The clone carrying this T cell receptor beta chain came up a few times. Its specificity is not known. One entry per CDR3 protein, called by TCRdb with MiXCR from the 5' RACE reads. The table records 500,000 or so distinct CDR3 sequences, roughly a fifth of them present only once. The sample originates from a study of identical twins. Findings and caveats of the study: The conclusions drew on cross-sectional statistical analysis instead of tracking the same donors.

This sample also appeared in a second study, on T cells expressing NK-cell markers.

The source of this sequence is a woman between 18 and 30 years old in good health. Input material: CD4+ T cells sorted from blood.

The CDR3 is CASSPGRGLQYF. Written as DNA, the CDR3 is TGTGCCAGCAGCCCCGGGCGAGGACTGCAGTACTTC. The rearrangement links TRBV9 to TRBJ2-7; possible D gene TRBD2, 5 bases. CDR1 is SGDLS and CDR2 is YYNGEE in the germline V gene. V was trimmed by 4 bases and J by 9 bases, leaving 14 bases between them. This CDR3 is built from 12 residues.